The 3 T cell receptor beta chains listed next were all sequenced from one sample in a study of CD8 T cells in ankylosing spondylitis. General study points: What appeared characteristic of ankylosing spondylitis blood was a TCR beta motif of eight highly homologous variants.

TCRdb reprocessed the 5' RACE reads with MiXCR, giving one entry per CDR3 protein. Here the sample spans around 770,000 distinct CDR3 sequences, approximately 12% being singletons. Their recognized antigens are unknown. The specimen sequenced was blood, either unsorted or a sorted T cell fraction (not recorded which). These receptors all come from a male donor with ankylosing spondylitis.

This clonotype was picked up many times. J is TRBJ2-4 and V is TRBV5-1, with TRBD2 as a possible D gene (5 bases). V gave up 0 bases and J gave up 8 bases, with 15 bases separating them. There are 15 residues in the CDR3. The V gene's germline CDR1 is SGHRS and CDR2 YFSETQ. The DNA for the CDR3 is TGCGCCAGCAGCTTGGATTTACCTAGCACTGACATTCAGTACTTC. Residues: CASSLDLPSTDIQYF.

This clonotype has a count of ten or more. The rearrangement uses TRBV20-1 and TRBJ2-1, with D possibly TRBD2 on 5 matching bases. The CDR3 has 16 residues. Germline CDR1 DFQATT, CDR2 SNEGSKA (reference sequence). V lost 5 bases and J 1 base, leaving 18 bases between the germline ends. This chain's CDR3 is CSAGPQLEFSYNEQFF. The CDR3 nucleotides are TGCAGTGCTGGACCACAACTAGAATTTTCCTACAATGAGCAGTTCTTC.

This clonotype was found many times. The chain employs TRBV4-2 and TRBJ1-5, with 7 bases identical to TRBD1. Germline V gene sequence: CDR1 LGHNA, CDR2 YNFKEQ. Trimming took 4 bases from V and 4 from J; bases not matched to a gene: 7. This CDR3 has 15 residues. The CDR3 spells CASSLTGTDNQPQHF. In DNA, the CDR3 is TGTGCCAGCAGCCTCACCGGGACAGATAATCAGCCCCAGCATTTT.